Below, 22 T cell receptor beta chains from the same sample are listed, as sequenced in a study of T cells in Graves' hyperthyroidism and ophthalmopathy. RNA transcripts gave rise to amplified TCR beta CDR3 regions. The HTBI set primed first-round TCR CDR3 RT-PCR. MiXCR, run by TCRdb on the multiplex PCR reads, gives a single entry per CDR3 protein. This sample has about 300,000 distinct CDR3 sequences, with approximately 18% found just once. Sequenced: blood. The source is a man aged 45-65 years with Graves' ophthalmopathy.

This clonotype showed up just a few times. The CDR3 reads CASSVLAHDITYNEQFF. Written as DNA, the CDR3 is TGTGCCAGCAGTGTTCTAGCGCACGACATTACCTACAATGAGCAGTTCTTC. V gene TRBV6-1 combines with J gene TRBJ2-1, with D perhaps matching TRBD2 (6 bases). V shed 4 bases and J shed 2 bases, with 18 bases lying between them. The CDR3 runs 17 residues. Germline CDR1 reads MNHNS; CDR2 reads SASEGT.

Many counts were recorded for this clonotype. This chain uses TRBV30 with TRBJ1-2, with D perhaps TRBD1 (6 bases). Trimming shortened V by 5 bases and J by 13 bases, and 26 bases separated the two germline ends. This CDR3 has 14 residues. Germline-derived CDR1 and CDR2 are GTSNPN and SVGIG (reference sequence). The DNA of the CDR3 is TGTGCCTGGCACACTTCCGGGACATTCTTCTCGTCCACCTTC. This gives the protein CAWHTSGTFFSSTF.

The table lists this clonotype with many counts. This chain connects TRBV3-1 to TRBJ1-2, with D unclear. CDR3 length equals 14 residues. The germline V and J ends were trimmed by 1 base and 4 bases, with 10 bases remaining between them. The germline V gene has CDR1 LGHDT and CDR2 YNNKEL (reference sequence). CDR3 coding DNA: TGTGCCAGCAGCCAAGGTCGCAGCTTCTATGGCTACACCTTC. Protein sequence: CASSQGRSFYGYTF.

This clonotype was detected many times. This chain joins TRBV29-1 and TRBJ2-7; a possible D gene is TRBD1 (6 bases). The V gene lost 7 bases and the J gene lost 1 base, with 14 bases spanning the gap. Per the germline V gene, CDR1 is SQVTM and CDR2 is ANQGSEA. There are 13 residues in the CDR3. CDR3 loop: CSASQGRSYEQYF. For the CDR3, the DNA is TGCAGCGCCTCACAGGGACGTTCCTACGAGCAGTACTTC.

This clonotype occurred a few times. The V gene is TRBV9, the J gene TRBJ2-3; tentatively, D is TRBD2 (6 bases). V was pared by 0 bases and J by 0 bases, with 11 bases between. This CDR3 region has 16 residues. From germline, CDR1 is SGDLS and CDR2 YYNGEE. The CDR3 DNA is TGTGCCAGCAGCGTAGCCCAAGGACTAAGCACAGATACGCAGTATTTT. Amino acid sequence: CASSVAQGLSTDTQYF.

This clonotype was counted ten times or more. V is TRBV28 and J is TRBJ2-7, with D unclear. With 7 bases removed from V and 4 bases from J, the gap between germline ends came to 14 bases. Germline lookup yields CDR1 MDHEN and CDR2 SYDVKM. The CDR3 totals 13 residues. CDR3: CASTIGPLYEQYF. The CDR3 DNA follows: TGTGCCAGCACTATCGGGCCGCTATACGAGCAGTACTTC.

In regard to this clonotype: At one end the junction does not follow the germline gene, possibly because of a read error. The chain uses TRBV5-1 and TRBJ1-2, with D unclear. The germline V gene has CDR1 SGHRS and CDR2 YFSETQ. This CDR3 has 14 residues. The CDR3 DNA sequence: TGCGCCAGCAGCTTGACGACGGGGAACTATGGCTGCACCTTC. Its protein product is CASSLTTGNYGCTF.

This rearrangement joins TRBV7-3 to TRBJ2-2; D is uncertain. Germline loops: CDR1 SGHTA, CDR2 FQGTGA. The CDR3 covers 13 residues. Trimming shortened V by 8 bases and J by 2 bases, and 9 bases separated the two germline ends. CDR3 DNA sequence: TGTGCCAGCCGCGGCTTTAACACCGGGGAGCTGTTTTTT. This sequence encodes CASRGFNTGELFF.

About this clonotype itself: With a much larger clone just one base away, this may be a read error. Here the CDR3 reads CSAGTRESGWDTEAFF. CDR3 DNA sequence: TGCAGTGCTGGAACCAGGGAATCGGGTTGGGACACTGAAGCTTTCTTT. This chain joins TRBV20-1 and TRBJ1-1; possible D gene TRBD1, 5 bases. V lost 5 bases to trimming and J lost 3 bases, with 22 bases between them. CDR1 DFQATT and CDR2 SNEGSKA come from the germline V gene (reference sequence). This CDR3 comprises 16 residues.

This chain links TRBV7-2 with TRBJ2-3, with D unresolved. The CDR3 has 15 amino acids. Germline V gene data show CDR1 as SGHTA and CDR2 as FQGNSA. V was cut by 5 bases and J by 2 bases, with 14 bases left in between. CDR3 sequence (DNA): TGTGCCAGCAGCCAATCTCGGACCTTCACAGATACGCAGTATTTT. The encoded protein is CASSQSRTFTDTQYF.

The chain links TRBV6-1 to TRBJ2-1, with a weak D call TRBD1 (6 bases). The CDR3 sequence is 15 residues long. Trimming took 9 bases from V and 0 from J, leaving 15 bases between them. CDR1 MNHNS and CDR2 SASEGT come from the germline V gene. The CDR3 reads CASNRDGVSYNEQFF. The CDR3 DNA sequence: TGTGCCAGTAACAGGGATGGGGTCTCCTACAATGAGCAGTTCTTC.

At least ten counts were recorded for this clonotype. The chain combines TRBV6-1 with TRBJ2-7; D is undetermined. Trimming took off 6 bases at V and 7 bases at J, with 16 bases between the two ends. Germline assignment: CDR1 MNHNS and CDR2 SASEGT. This CDR3 contains 13 residues. CDR3 amino acids: CASSRILKMEQYF. DNA of the CDR3: TGTGCCAGCAGCAGAATCCTGAAGATGGAGCAGTACTTC.

The rearrangement links TRBV9 to TRBJ2-5, with 7 positions matching TRBD1. Germline V lookup: CDR1 SGDLS, CDR2 YYNGEE. V was pared by 3 bases and J by 2 bases, with 4 bases of the junction left unmatched. The CDR3 contains 14 residues. The CDR3, as DNA: TGTGCCAGCAGCGGATCAGGGGGACAAGAGACCCAGTACTTC. Protein sequence: CASSGSGGQETQYF.

This clonotype was seen a few times. This chain joins TRBV10-3 and TRBJ2-3; unclear D gene. CDR3 size: 12 residues. Germline values: CDR1 ENHRY, CDR2 SYGVKD. Trimming left V 6 bases short and J 3 bases short, with 7 bases between. CDR3 in DNA: TGTGCCATCAGAGGACCGACAGATACGCAGTATTTT. Translating it yields CAIRGPTDTQYF.

This clonotype occurred a few times. The genes are TRBV5-1 and TRBJ1-6; possible D gene TRBD1, 6 bases. The V end lost 4 bases, the J end lost 4 bases, and 15 bases lay between the germline ends. CDR1 and CDR2 (germline): SGHRS, YFSETQ. The CDR3 loop spans 16 amino acids. For the CDR3, the DNA is TGCGCCAGCAGCCTAGCCGGGACACGGTATAATTCACCCCTCCACTTT. The encoded protein is CASSLAGTRYNSPLHF.

The CDR3 loop is CASSVAPGQGSYNEQFF. CDR3 sequence (DNA): TGTGCCAGCAGCGTAGCCCCGGGACAGGGGTCCTACAATGAGCAGTTCTTC. The gene calls are TRBV9 and TRBJ2-1; 10 bases align to TRBD1. In germline, CDR1 is SGDLS, CDR2 YYNGEE. This CDR3 comprises 17 residues. V dropped 0 bases and J dropped 1; count of bases not matched to a gene: 4.

This clonotype came up many times. The CDR3 nucleotides read TGTGCCAGCAGTTACTCGCTCCAGAACCTACGGGGCGAGCAGTACTTC. Translated, it gives CASSYSLQNLRGEQYF. The V and J genes are TRBV6-6 and TRBJ2-7, with D perhaps matching TRBD2 (5 bases). This CDR3 is 16 amino acids long. Trimming removed 0 bases from V and 6 bases from J, with 18 bases in between. CDR1 is MNHNY, CDR2 SVGAGI, per germline (reference sequence).

The J gene is TRBJ2-7, the V gene TRBV9; 11 bases are a match to TRBD1. The CDR3 is 15 residues long. CDR1 is SGDLS, CDR2 YYNGEE, per germline. Trimming cost V 4 bases and J 5 bases; bases outside gene matches: 8. CDR3 residues: CASSSGQGAGNEQYF. CDR3 DNA: TGTGCCAGCAGCTCAGGACAGGGGGCGGGGAACGAGCAGTACTTC.

This clonotype was detected only a few times. V is TRBV15 and J is TRBJ1-5; D perhaps matches TRBD1 (5 bases). Germline V gene data show CDR1 as LNHNV and CDR2 as YYDKDF (reference sequence). This CDR3 is 17 amino acids long. Deletions cut 5 bases from V and 1 base from J, with 18 bases between. In DNA form, the CDR3 reads TGTGCCACCAGCGAGAGGGGTCAGGGTCTGAGCAATCAGCCCCAGCATTTT. Translating it yields CATSERGQGLSNQPQHF. Drawing the rest from reference TRBV15 and TRBJ1-5, the complete variable domain is DAMVIQNPRYQVTQFGKPVTLSCSQTLNHNVMYWYQQKSSQAPKLLFHYYDKDFNNEADTPDNFQSRRPNTSFCFLDIRSPGLGDTAMYLCATSERGQGLSNQPQHFGDGTRLSIL.

The genes are TRBV5-6 and TRBJ1-2, with 10 bases that match TRBD1. Trimming took 4 bases from V and 7 from J; bases not matched to a gene: 7. Germline CDR1 is SGHDT and CDR2 is YYEEEE. This CDR3 is built from 14 residues. The CDR3 protein is CASSLIGTGVGYTF. In DNA, the CDR3 is TGTGCCAGCAGCCTTATTGGGACAGGGGTTGGCTACACCTTC.

This clonotype was counted between two and nine times. This sequence joins TRBV5-8 and TRBJ1-3; 7 bases align to TRBD1. Germline CDR1 and CDR2: SGHTS and YDEGEE. After removal of 3 bases from V and 4 bases from J, the junction contained 7 bases not matched to a gene. CDR3 length equals 15 residues. The CDR3 sequence: CASSSGQYGGNTIYF. The CDR3 DNA reads as TGTGCCAGCAGCTCGGGACAGTACGGAGGAAACACCATATATTTT.

This clonotype was recorded a few times. The chain recombines TRBV3-1 with TRBJ2-5, with D hard to call. The germline V and J ends were trimmed by 6 bases and 2 bases, with 10 bases remaining between them. The CDR3 has 13 residues. Germline V gene sequence: CDR1 LGHDT, CDR2 YNNKEL (reference sequence). The CDR3 here is CASSIGPQETQYF. Written as DNA, the CDR3 is TGTGCCAGCAGTATAGGGCCTCAAGAGACCCAGTACTTC.